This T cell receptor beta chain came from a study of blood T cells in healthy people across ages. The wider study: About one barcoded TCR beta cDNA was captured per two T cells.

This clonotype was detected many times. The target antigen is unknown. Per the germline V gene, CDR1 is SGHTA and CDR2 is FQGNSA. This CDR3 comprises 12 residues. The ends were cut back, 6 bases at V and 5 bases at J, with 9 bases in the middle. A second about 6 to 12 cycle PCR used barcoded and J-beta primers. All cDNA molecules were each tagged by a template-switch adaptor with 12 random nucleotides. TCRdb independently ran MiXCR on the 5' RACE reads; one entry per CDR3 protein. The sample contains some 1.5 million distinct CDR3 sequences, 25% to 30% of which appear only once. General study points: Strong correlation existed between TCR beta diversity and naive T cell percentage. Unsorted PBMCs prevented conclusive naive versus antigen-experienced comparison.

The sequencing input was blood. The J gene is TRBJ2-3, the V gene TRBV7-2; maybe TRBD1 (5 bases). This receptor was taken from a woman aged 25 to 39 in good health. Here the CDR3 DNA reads TGTGCCAGCAGTTTCCAGGGAGATACGCAGTATTTT. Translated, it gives CASSFQGDTQYF.